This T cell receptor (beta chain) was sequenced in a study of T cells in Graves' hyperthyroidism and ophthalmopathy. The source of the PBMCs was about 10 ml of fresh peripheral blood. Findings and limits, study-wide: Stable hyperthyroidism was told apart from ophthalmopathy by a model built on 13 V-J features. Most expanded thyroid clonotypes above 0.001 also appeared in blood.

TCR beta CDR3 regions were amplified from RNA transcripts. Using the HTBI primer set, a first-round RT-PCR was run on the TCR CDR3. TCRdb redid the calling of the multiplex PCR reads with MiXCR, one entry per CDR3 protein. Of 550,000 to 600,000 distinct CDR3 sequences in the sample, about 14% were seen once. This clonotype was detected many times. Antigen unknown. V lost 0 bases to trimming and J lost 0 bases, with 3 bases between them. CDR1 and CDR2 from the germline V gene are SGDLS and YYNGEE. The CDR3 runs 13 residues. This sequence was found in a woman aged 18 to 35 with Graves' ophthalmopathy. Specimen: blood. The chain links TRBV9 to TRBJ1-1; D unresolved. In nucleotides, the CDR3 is TGTGCCAGCAGCGTAGGGATGAACACTGAAGCTTTCTTT. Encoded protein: CASSVGMNTEAFF.